These 21 T cell receptor beta chains were sequenced from one sample in a study of regulatory T cells in long-lasting Graves disease. CDR3-region Arm-PCR and iRepertoire HTBI primers produced the TCR beta libraries. TCRdb re-called the multiplex PCR reads with MiXCR, one entry per CDR3 protein. The sample has 450,000 to 600,000 distinct CDR3 sequences; approximately 13% are singletons. As for time point: newly diagnosed GD, antithyroid drugs for less than 3 months. The authors made the TCR library using RNA they extracted from PBMCs. These data were likewise used in another study, on T cells in Graves' hyperthyroidism and ophthalmopathy.

This specimen was peripheral blood mononuclear cells (PBMCs), taken at new diagnosis, from a patient treated with antithyroid drugs. These receptors originate from a man aged 25-45 years with Graves disease.

This clonotype was counted ten times or more. The V gene is TRBV29-1, the J gene TRBJ2-7; TRBD2 matches at 9 bases. The CDR3 is made up of 14 amino acids. Germline trimming cut 6 bases from V and 3 bases from J; bases unmatched to any gene: 9. Germline CDR1 is SQVTM and CDR2 is ANQGSEA. The CDR3 sequence: CSVTSGRIDYEQYF. CDR3 DNA sequence: TGCAGCGTGACGAGCGGGAGGATTGACTACGAGCAGTACTTC.

This clonotype was seen many times. The rearrangement links TRBV3-1 to TRBJ1-4, with 9 bases that match TRBD1. CDR1 LGHDT and CDR2 YNNKEL come from the germline V gene (reference sequence). CDR3 length equals 14 residues. V lost 4 bases to trimming and J lost 7 bases; unmatched junction nucleotides: 4. The CDR3 is CASSLRTGAEKLFF. The CDR3 nucleotides read TGTGCCAGCAGCCTTCGGACAGGGGCTGAAAAACTGTTTTTT.

In its sample, this clonotype was seen many times. This chain joins TRBV2 and TRBJ1-5; the match to TRBD1 covers 8 bases. V was pared by 7 bases and J by 6 bases, with 8 bases of the junction left unmatched. This CDR3 is built from 14 residues. The germline gives CDR1 SNHLY, CDR2 FYNNEI. The CDR3 DNA follows: TGTGCCAGCAAGAGGACAGGGACCGGTCAGCCCCAGCATTTT. Amino acids: CASKRTGTGQPQHF.

The chain links TRBV30 to TRBJ1-5; D is undetermined. Germline lookup yields CDR1 GTSNPN and CDR2 SVGIG (reference sequence). There are 14 residues in the CDR3. The V end was cut by 3 bases, the J end by 1 base, with 10 bases between. CDR3 coding DNA: TGTGCCTGGAGCGTGGGGATGAGCAATCAGCCCCAGCATTTT. Translating it yields CAWSVGMSNQPQHF. Supplemented by reference TRBV30 and TRBJ1-5, the full variable domain reads SQTIHQWPATLVQPVGSPLSLECTVEGTSNPNLYWYRQAAGRGLQLLFYSVGIGQISSEVPQNLSASRPQDRQFILSSKKLLLSDSGFYLCAWSVGMSNQPQHFGDGTRLSIL.

The chain recombines TRBV20-1 with TRBJ2-7; 9 nucleotides align to TRBD2. The junction had 6 bases not matched to a gene; V was cut back by 7 bases and J by 5 bases. The CDR3 loop spans 12 amino acids. The germline V gene encodes CDR1 DFQATT and CDR2 SNEGSKA (reference sequence). The CDR3 sequence: CSVASGINEQYF. The CDR3 coding sequence is TGCAGTGTCGCTAGCGGGATAAACGAGCAGTACTTC.

The sample holds many counts of this clonotype. The CDR3 DNA follows: TGTGCCTGGAGGATCTCCGGGACAGGCTACGAGCAGTACTTC. Protein product: CAWRISGTGYEQYF. V is TRBV30 and J is TRBJ2-7, with 8 bases fitting TRBD1. CDR1 is GTSNPN and CDR2 is SVGIG in the germline V gene (reference sequence). J gave up 3 bases and V 3 bases, and 7 bases lay outside the gene matches. CDR3 length: 14 amino acids.

There are many counts of this clonotype. The genes are TRBV11-2 and TRBJ1-5; 8 nucleotides agree with TRBD1. Germline loops: CDR1 SGHAT, CDR2 FQNNGV. V lost 5 bases to trimming and J lost 5 bases; unmatched junction nucleotides: 11. The CDR3 covers 16 residues. Here the CDR3 reads CASSPEGRGLDQPQHF. In DNA form, the CDR3 reads TGTGCCAGCAGCCCAGAGGGCAGGGGGCTCGATCAGCCCCAGCATTTT.

This clonotype appeared many times. The chain combines TRBV5-1 with TRBJ2-2; D unclear. Trimming took off 4 bases at V and 6 bases at J, with 13 bases between the two ends. CDR1 and CDR2 (germline): SGHRS, YFSETQ. The CDR3 is made up of 14 amino acids. CDR3 sequence reads: CASSPVSAAGELFF. The CDR3 DNA reads as TGCGCCAGCAGCCCCGTCAGTGCAGCCGGGGAGCTGTTTTTT.

The table lists this clonotype with many counts. DNA for the CDR3: TGTGCCAGCAGGGAGGGACAGGGTGATTCACCCCTCCACTTT. Translation gives CASREGQGDSPLHF. This chain uses TRBV2 with TRBJ1-6, with 9 bases matching TRBD1. Germline V CDR1 and CDR2: SNHLY, FYNNEI. The CDR3 sequence is 14 residues long. V was pared by 6 bases and J by 8 bases, with 5 bases of the junction left unmatched.

The sample holds a few counts of this clonotype. The chain couples TRBV12-5 to TRBJ2-7, with unresolved D. In germline, CDR1 is LGHNT, CDR2 FRNRAP. The CDR3 extends over 11 amino acids. Trimming removed 6 bases from V and 2 bases from J, with 5 bases in between. CDR3 coding DNA: TGTGCTAGTGGCTGGACCTACGAGCAGTACTTC. This codes for CASGWTYEQYF.

The table lists this clonotype with a few counts. With a far larger clone one base away, a read error is the likely cause. V and J are TRBV12-3 or TRBV12-4 and TRBJ2-3; the D gene is possibly TRBD1 (5 bases). The J call may be in error: the DNA end matches TRBJ2-7 better. This CDR3 is 15 amino acids long. Written as DNA, the CDR3 is TGTGCCAGCAGTTTAGCGGGGCTAACCTACAATGAGCAGTACTTC. This translates into CASSLAGLTYNEQYF.

This clonotype was detected many times. The gene calls are TRBV3-1 and TRBJ2-1, with D possibly matching TRBD2 (6 bases). Germline CDR1 and CDR2: LGHDT and YNNKEL (reference sequence). The length of the CDR3 is 13 residues. Trimming took 4 bases from V and 8 from J, leaving 12 bases between them. As DNA, the CDR3 is TGTGCCAGCAGCCCACGACTAGTAGATGAGCAGTTCTTC. As protein: CASSPRLVDEQFF.

This clonotype was detected many times. The chain links TRBV24-1 to TRBJ2-7; a possible D gene is TRBD1 (6 bases). Per the germline V gene, CDR1 is KGHDR and CDR2 is SFDVKD. The CDR3 sequence is 14 residues long. V was shortened by 2 bases and J by 6 bases, with 13 bases between the two germline ends. The CDR3 loop is CATSDSGANGEQYF. The CDR3 DNA is TGTGCCACCAGTGATTCAGGGGCAAATGGCGAGCAGTACTTC.

The chain links TRBV5-1 to TRBJ2-3; 8 bases line up with TRBD1. Germline CDR1 reads SGHRS; CDR2 reads YFSETQ. With 5 bases clipped from V and 1 base from J, the junction kept 6 bases outside the gene matches. The CDR3 is 15 amino acids. In DNA, the CDR3 is TGCGCCAGCAGACGGGAGACAGGGGGCACAGATACGCAGTATTTT. This gives the protein CASRRETGGTDTQYF.

The table lists this clonotype with many counts. This chain uses TRBV28 with TRBJ2-3, with D perhaps matching TRBD2 (6 bases). Per germline, CDR1 MDHEN and CDR2 SYDVKM. The V end lost 2 bases, the J end lost 2 bases, and 8 bases lay between the germline ends. This CDR3 has 14 amino acids. Written as DNA, the CDR3 is TGTGCCAGCAGTTTAACGGGAGCCACAGATACGCAGTATTTT. Its protein is CASSLTGATDTQYF.

As concerns this clonotype: This clone may be a read error of a much larger clone one base away. The V call is TRBV27, the J call TRBJ1-4, with 9 bases identical to TRBD1. CDR1 and CDR2 from the germline V gene are MNHEY and SMNVEV (reference sequence). There are 15 residues in the CDR3. V was clipped by 5 bases and J by 8 bases; unmatched bases: 9. The CDR3 here is CASSDVGTGSEKLFF. In DNA form, the CDR3 reads TGTGCCAGCAGTGATGTGGGGACAGGGAGCGAAAAACTGTTTTTT. The variable domain in full, with the rest retrieved from reference TRBV27 and TRBJ1-4, is EAQVTQNPRYLITVTGKKLTVTCSQNMNHEYMSWYRQDPGLGLRQIYYSMNVEVTDKGDVPEGYKVSRKEKRNFPLILESPSPNQTSLYFCASSDVGTGSEKLFFGSGTQLSVL.

This clonotype was observed a handful of times. A much larger clone lies a single base off, so this may be a read error. Likely a read error: the CDR3 ends without its conserved phenylalanine or tryptophan. The chain couples TRBV11-1 to TRBJ2-7; 10 bases agree with TRBD2. The length of the CDR3 is 15 residues. CDR1 and CDR2 (germline): SGHAT, FQDESV (reference sequence). The trim removed 3 bases at V and 2 bases at J, leaving 4 bases unmatched. The DNA for the CDR3 is TGTGCCAGCAGCTTGGCAGCGGGAGGGGCCTACGAGCAGTACCTC. Translating it yields CASSLAAGGAYEQYL.

This clonotype came up many times. This chain uses TRBV29-1 with TRBJ2-1; no clear D gene. The V end lost 7 bases, the J end lost 0 bases, and 10 bases lay between the germline ends. Germline CDR1 and CDR2: SQVTM and ANQGSEA. This CDR3 spans 13 amino acids. For the CDR3, the DNA is TGCAGCGCCAGGTCCCTCTCCTACAATGAGCAGTTCTTC. This gives the protein CSARSLSYNEQFF.

This clonotype was picked up many times. The chain combines TRBV6-1 with TRBJ2-7, with D possibly TRBD2 on 5 matching bases. Trimming removed 6 bases at V and 0 bases at J, with 9 bases between. This CDR3 region has 13 residues. Germline V gives CDR1 MNHNS, CDR2 SASEGT. The CDR3 DNA follows: TGTGCCAGCAGGGACTTTTTCTCCTACGAGCAGTACTTC. This encodes CASRDFFSYEQYF.

This clonotype showed up many times. V gene TRBV6-2 or TRBV6-3 combines with J gene TRBJ2-7; perhaps TRBD2 as D (6 bases). V lost 2 bases and J lost 6, with 8 bases in between. The CDR3 is 12 amino acids. The germline V gene has CDR1 MNHEY and CDR2 SVGEGT. CDR3 coding DNA: TGTGCCAGCAGTTACCGCGGGGCCGAGCAGTACTTC. Translating gives CASSYRGAEQYF.

About this clonotype itself: This sequence is one base from a far larger clone and is likely a read error. Because it lacks the conserved phenylalanine or tryptophan at the end, this CDR3 is likely a read error. The chain couples TRBV7-9 to TRBJ2-1; no firm D call. The V and J ends lost 1 base and 6 bases respectively, with 7 bases between them. Germline assignment: CDR1 SEHNR and CDR2 FQNEAQ (reference sequence). CDR3 length: 13 amino acids. CDR3 in DNA: TGTGCCAGCAGCTTAGGACCTCCCAATGAGCAGTTCTCC. The encoded protein is CASSLGPPNEQFS.